One and the same sample provided the 12 T cell receptor beta chains below, sequenced in a study of T-cell memory formation after mild COVID-19. TCRdb re-called the 5' RACE reads through MiXCR, storing one row per CDR3 protein. The sample yields some 490,000 distinct CDR3 sequences, about 20% seen once. Sequences were obtained from PBMCs or a T cell subset sorted from them (not recorded which). The receptor source for this set is an adult woman who had mild COVID-19 (a few samples of this study predate the infection). Cell type and time point are not known.

The chain recombines TRBV25-1 with TRBJ1-2; D is ambiguous. Germline V gives CDR1 MGHDK, CDR2 SYGVNS. Trimming took 1 base from V and 7 from J, leaving 7 bases between them. The CDR3 runs to 12 residues. As DNA, the CDR3 is TGTGCCAGCAGTGAATCGGAGGTTGGCTACACCTTC. Amino acid sequence: CASSESEVGYTF.

This clonotype was observed a few times. V is TRBV11-3 and J is TRBJ2-7; TRBD1 might be the D (5 bases). Between the trimmed V and J ends, which lost 1 base and 2 bases, there was a span of 15 bases. Looked up from germline, CDR1 is SGHNT and CDR2 is YENEEA. This CDR3 is 16 amino acids long. The DNA of the CDR3 is TGTGCCAGCAGCTTAGTTAACGCAGGGCGACCCTACGAGCAGTACTTC. As protein: CASSLVNAGRPYEQYF.

The rearrangement links TRBV19 to TRBJ2-4; maybe TRBD1 (5 bases). Trimming cost V 4 bases and J 7 bases, with 8 bases left between them. The CDR3 totals 12 residues. Germline CDR1 and CDR2: LNHDA and SQIVND (reference sequence). CDR3 residues: CASSTRQNIQYF. The CDR3 DNA sequence: TGTGCCAGTAGTACTAGACAGAACATTCAGTACTTC. The full variable domain, completed using reference TRBV19 and TRBJ2-4, is DGGITQSPKYLFRKEGQNVTLSCEQNLNHDAMYWYRQDPGQGLRLIYYSQIVNDFQKGDIAEGYSVSREKKESFPLTVTSAQKNPTAFYLCASSTRQNIQYFGAGTRLSVL.

V is TRBV7-2 and J is TRBJ2-7; D call uncertain. The V end was cut by 5 bases, the J end by 0 bases, with 11 bases between. In germline, CDR1 is SGHTA, CDR2 FQGNSA. This CDR3 has 14 amino acids. The CDR3 spells CASSADASSYEQYF. DNA of the CDR3: TGTGCCAGCAGCGCGGACGCGAGCTCCTACGAGCAGTACTTC.

This clonotype was counted between two and nine times. The gene calls are TRBV6-5 and TRBJ1-5; 9 bases are shared with TRBD1. The trim removed 5 bases at V and 3 bases at J, leaving 2 bases unmatched. CDR3 length equals 14 residues. Germline V gene lookup returns CDR1 MNHEY and CDR2 SVGAGI. Here the CDR3 reads CASSRDRVNQPQHF. The CDR3, as DNA: TGTGCCAGCAGTAGGGACAGGGTCAATCAGCCCCAGCATTTT.

The genes are TRBV12-3 or TRBV12-4 and TRBJ1-1, with 10 bases aligning to TRBD1. The CDR3 covers 15 residues. Unmatched junction bases numbered 7, after V lost 7 bases and J lost 2 bases. CDR3 residues: CASTGTGAINTEAFF. The CDR3 nucleotides read TGTGCCAGCACCGGGACAGGGGCAATCAACACTGAAGCTTTCTTT.

This clonotype occurred a few times. The chain employs TRBV6-5 and TRBJ1-1; D gene uncertain. The length of the CDR3 is 13 residues. Trimming removed 7 bases from V and 1 base from J, with 10 bases in between. CDR1 and CDR2 (germline): MNHEY, SVGAGI. CDR3 sequence: CASIKQQNTEAFF. CDR3 in DNA: TGTGCCAGCATTAAACAGCAGAACACTGAAGCTTTCTTT.

The chain combines TRBV20-1 with TRBJ1-1; no reliable D call. Between the trimmed V and J ends, which lost 3 bases and 4 bases, there was a span of 9 bases. Germline V CDR1 and CDR2: DFQATT, SNEGSKA (reference sequence). The CDR3 spans 12 residues. The CDR3, as DNA: TGCAGTGCTAGCACTAGGGTCACTGAAGCTTTCTTT. Its protein is CSASTRVTEAFF.

This clonotype was detected a few times. The V call is TRBV6-2 or TRBV6-3, the J call TRBJ2-3; the match to TRBD2 covers 12 bases. The CDR3 contains 18 residues. From germline, CDR1 is MNHEY and CDR2 SVGEGT. The trim removed 5 bases at V and 2 bases at J, leaving 11 bases unmatched. The CDR3 sequence is CASSPLVTSGSATDTQYF. The CDR3 nucleotides are TGTGCCAGCAGTCCACTCGTGACTAGCGGGAGTGCCACAGATACGCAGTATTTT.

CDR3 residues: CASIKVGRPTGELFF. CDR3 in DNA: TGCGCCAGCATAAAGGTGGGCAGGCCCACCGGGGAGCTGTTTTTT. The chain is built from TRBV5-1 and TRBJ2-2, with D unresolved. V lost 6 bases, J lost 4 bases, and 16 bases lay in between. The germline V gene has CDR1 SGHRS and CDR2 YFSETQ. The CDR3 length is 15 residues. Using reference TRBV5-1 and TRBJ2-2 for the parts outside the CDR3, the full variable domain is KAGVTQTPRYLIKTRGQQVTLSCSPISGHRSVSWYQQTPGQGLQFLFEYFSETQRNKGNFPGRFSGRQFSNSRSEMNVSTLELGDSALYLCASIKVGRPTGELFFGEGSRLTVL.

V usage is TRBV25-1 and J usage is TRBJ2-3; 8 nucleotides line up with TRBD2. This CDR3 region has 14 residues. Germline-derived CDR1 and CDR2 are MGHDK and SYGVNS. V lost 3 bases to trimming and J lost 4 bases; unmatched junction nucleotides: 3. As DNA, the CDR3 is TGTGCCAGCAGTGACAGGCGGGGGGCAGATACGCAGTATTTT. This encodes CASSDRRGADTQYF.

This clonotype was recorded a few times. The rearrangement uses TRBV12-3 or TRBV12-4 and TRBJ1-2; no reliable D call. The V gene lost 1 base and the J gene lost 4 bases, with 10 bases spanning the gap. This CDR3 has 14 amino acids. In DNA, the CDR3 is TGTGCCAGCAGTTTAGGACGGATTAGCTATGGCTACACCTTC. It encodes CASSLGRISYGYTF.